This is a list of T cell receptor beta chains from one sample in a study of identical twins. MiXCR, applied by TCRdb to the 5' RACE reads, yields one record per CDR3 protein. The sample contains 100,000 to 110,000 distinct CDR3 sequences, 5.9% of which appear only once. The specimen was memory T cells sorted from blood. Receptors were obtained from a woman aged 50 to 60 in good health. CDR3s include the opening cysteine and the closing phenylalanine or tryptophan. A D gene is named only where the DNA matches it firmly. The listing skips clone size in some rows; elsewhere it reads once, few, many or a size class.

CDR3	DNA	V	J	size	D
CSATPPQAGRHNEQFF	TGCAGTGCTACGCCGCCCCAGGCGGGACGACACAATGAGCAGTTCTTC	TRBV20-1	TRBJ2-1	many	-
CASSQNGGSSNEQFF	TGTGCCAGCAGCCAAAACGGCGGGAGCTCCAATGAGCAGTTCTTC	TRBV3-1	TRBJ2-1	many	TRBD2
CATSSPGLAGGAADTQYF	TGTGCCACCAGCAGTCCCGGACTAGCGGGAGGGGCGGCAGATACGCAGTATTTT	TRBV15	TRBJ2-3	few	TRBD2
CASSTGLAGSGSGANVLTF	TGTGCCAGCAGCACGGGACTAGCGGGATCCGGCTCTGGGGCCAACGTCCTGACTTTC	TRBV5-4	TRBJ2-6	-	TRBD2
CASQLAGSLQQFF	TGTGCCAGTCAGCTAGCGGGAAGCCTTCAGCAGTTCTTC	TRBV19	TRBJ2-1	-	TRBD2
CASSVEGIQETQYF	TGTGCCAGCAGCGTAGAGGGTATCCAAGAGACCCAGTACTTC	TRBV9	TRBJ2-5	many	-
CASSFGGTGYGYTF	TGCGCCAGCAGTTTTGGTGGGACGGGCTATGGCTACACCTTC	TRBV5-1	TRBJ1-2	many	-
CASTQVSWRRGETQYF	TGTGCCAGCACCCAGGTCTCTTGGCGGAGGGGGGAGACCCAGTACTTC	TRBV12-3/TRBV12-4	TRBJ2-5	many	-
CASSRGGPGDNEQFF	TGTGCCAGTAGCCGTGGGGGACCAGGAGACAATGAGCAGTTCTTC	TRBV19	TRBJ2-1	-	-
CASSRTSPQMDTQYF	TGTGCCAGCAGTAGGACTAGCCCCCAAATGGATACGCAGTATTTT	TRBV2	TRBJ2-3	-	TRBD2
CASSFGSSGANVLTF	TGTGCCAGCAGTTTCGGATCCTCTGGGGCCAACGTCCTGACTTTC	TRBV6-2/TRBV6-3	TRBJ2-6	many	-
CVSSLSSAGSQETQYF	TGTGTCAGCAGTTTGTCGTCGGCAGGGAGCCAAGAGACCCAGTACTTC	TRBV12-3/TRBV12-4	TRBJ2-5	few	-
CASSDRAGGQETQYF	TGTGCCAGCAGCGACAGGGCTGGAGGTCAAGAGACCCAGTACTTC	TRBV7-2	TRBJ2-5	many	TRBD1
CASSLEGRRWETQYF	TGTGCCAGCAGCTTAGAAGGGCGTAGGTGGGAGACCCAGTACTTC	TRBV7-2	TRBJ2-5	-	-
CASSQGLAGHLFF	TGTGCCAGCAGCCAGGGACTAGCGGGCCACCTTTTCTTT	TRBV27	TRBJ2-3	many	TRBD2
CASSLEAGDTQYF	TGTGCCAGCAGTTTAGAAGCGGGGGATACGCAGTATTTT	TRBV12-3/TRBV12-4	TRBJ2-3	many	TRBD2
CATSDLTSTDTQYF	TGTGCCACCAGTGATTTAACCTCCACAGATACGCAGTATTTT	TRBV24-1	TRBJ2-3	many	-
CATPRGETQYF	TGTGCCACCCCCAGGGGGGAGACCCAGTACTTC	TRBV7-9	TRBJ2-5	many	TRBD1
CASSLQGDGYTF	TGTGCCAGCAGCTTACAAGGGGATGGCTACACCTTC	TRBV11-3	TRBJ1-2	many	-
CASGRTGYNEKLFF	TGCGCCAGCGGAAGGACAGGCTATAATGAAAAACTGTTTTTT	TRBV10-2	TRBJ1-4	-	TRBD1
CSVRGANQETQYF	TGCAGTGTCCGAGGAGCCAACCAAGAGACCCAGTACTTC	TRBV20-1	TRBJ2-5	many	-
CSALTLAGDETQYF	TGCAGTGCTCTAACACTAGCGGGAGACGAGACCCAGTACTTC	TRBV20-1	TRBJ2-5	many	TRBD2
CASSQERYTEAFF	TGTGCCAGCAGCCAAGAGCGGTACACTGAAGCTTTCTTT	TRBV7-9	TRBJ1-1	many	-
CATRRAGGGTDTQYF	TGTGCCACCAGAAGAGCGGGGGGAGGGACAGATACGCAGTATTTT	TRBV12-3/TRBV12-4	TRBJ2-3	many	TRBD2
CASSSPGGLPLF	TGTGCCAGCAGCTCCCCGGGCGGGTTACCACTCTTC	TRBV7-3	TRBJ2-7	-	-
CASISDANTEAFF	TGTGCCAGCATCTCGGACGCGAACACTGAAGCTTTCTTT	TRBV2	TRBJ1-1	-	-
CASSHQLGYNEQFF	TGCGCCAGCAGCCACCAATTGGGGTACAATGAGCAGTTCTTC	TRBV4-1	TRBJ2-1	many	-
CASSTRLELNEQFF	TGCGCCAGCAGTACAAGACTGGAATTGAATGAGCAGTTCTTC	TRBV10-2	TRBJ2-1	once	-
CASSLLWARELFF	TGTGCCAGCAGTTTGCTCTGGGCCCGGGAGCTGTTTTTT	TRBV2	TRBJ2-2	-	-
CATSDYAKGDYGYTF	TGTGCCACCAGTGATTATGCCAAGGGGGACTATGGCTACACCTTC	TRBV24-1	TRBJ1-2	-	-
CSVEGTGGVQYF	TGCAGCGTTGAAGGGACAGGGGGCGTCCAGTACTTC	TRBV29-1	TRBJ2-5	medium-sized	TRBD1
CASSEDPRGHSGNTIYF	TGCGCCAGCAGCGAGGATCCGAGGGGCCACTCTGGAAACACCATATATTTT	TRBV4-1	TRBJ1-3	many	-
CATRGENQPQHF	TGTGCCACTAGAGGGGAAAATCAGCCCCAGCATTTT	TRBV6-2/TRBV6-3	TRBJ1-5	many	-
CASSIAPRVDGRYNEQFF	TGTGCCAGTAGTATAGCCCCTCGAGTGGACGGGCGTTACAATGAGCAGTTCTTC	TRBV19	TRBJ2-1	few	-
CASTRDSRETQYF	TGCGCCAGCACCCGGGACTCCCGGGAGACCCAGTACTTC	TRBV10-2	TRBJ2-5	many	-
CASSSLRAEKGQETQYF	TGTGCCAGCAGCTCCCTGCGAGCGGAGAAAGGCCAAGAGACCCAGTACTTC	TRBV5-6	TRBJ2-5	many	-
CASSWKGQISYGYTF	TGTGCCAGCAGTTGGAAAGGACAGATAAGTTATGGCTACACCTTC	TRBV12-3/TRBV12-4	TRBJ1-2	many	-
CASSLIPDVYSNQPQHF	TGTGCCAGCAGCTTAATCCCGGACGTGTATAGCAATCAGCCCCAGCATTTT	TRBV7-8	TRBJ1-5	many	-